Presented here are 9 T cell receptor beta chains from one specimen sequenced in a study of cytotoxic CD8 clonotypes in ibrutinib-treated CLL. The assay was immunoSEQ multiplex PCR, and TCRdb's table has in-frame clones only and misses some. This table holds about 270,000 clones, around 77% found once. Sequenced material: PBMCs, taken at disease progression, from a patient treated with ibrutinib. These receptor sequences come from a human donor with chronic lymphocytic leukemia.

The CDR3 DNA sequence: TGTGCCAGCAGTGCGAGTACTCTCTCTGGAAACACCATATATTTT. This sequence encodes CASSASTLSGNTIYF. The chain couples TRBV6-1 to TRBJ1-3; D remains ambiguous. V lost 4 bases and J lost 0, with 10 bases in between. This CDR3 contains 15 residues. Per the germline V gene, CDR1 is MNHNS and CDR2 is SASEGT.

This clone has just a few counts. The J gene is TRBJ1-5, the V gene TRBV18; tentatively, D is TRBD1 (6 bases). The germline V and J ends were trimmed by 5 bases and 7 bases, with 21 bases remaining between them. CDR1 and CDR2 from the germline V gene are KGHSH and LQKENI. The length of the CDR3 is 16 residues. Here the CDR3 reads CASSTGSPGTNQPQHF. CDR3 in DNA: TGTGCCAGCTCAACAGGGTCTCCAGGGACGAACCAGCCCCAGCATTTT. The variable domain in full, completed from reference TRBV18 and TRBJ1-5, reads NAGVMQNPRHLVRRRGQEARLRCSPMKGHSHVYWYRQLPEEGLKFMVYLQKENIIDESGMPKERFSAEFPKEGPSILRIQQVVRGDSAAYFCASSTGSPGTNQPQHFGDGTRLSIL.

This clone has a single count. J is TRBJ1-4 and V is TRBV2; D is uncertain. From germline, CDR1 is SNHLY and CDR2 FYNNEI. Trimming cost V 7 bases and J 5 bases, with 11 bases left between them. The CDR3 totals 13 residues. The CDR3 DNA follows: TGTGCCAGCATAACCGTTGAAAATGAAAAACTGTTTTTT. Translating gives CASITVENEKLFF.

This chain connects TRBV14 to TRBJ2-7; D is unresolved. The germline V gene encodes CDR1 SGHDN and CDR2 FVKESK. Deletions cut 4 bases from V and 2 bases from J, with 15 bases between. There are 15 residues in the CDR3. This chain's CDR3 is CASSLRWATPYEQYF. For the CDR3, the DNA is TGTGCCAGCAGCCTTCGGTGGGCCACGCCCTACGAGCAGTACTTC.

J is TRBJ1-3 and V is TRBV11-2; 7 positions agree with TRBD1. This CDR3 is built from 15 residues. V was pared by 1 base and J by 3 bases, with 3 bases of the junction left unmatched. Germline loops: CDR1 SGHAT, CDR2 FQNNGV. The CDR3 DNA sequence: TGTGCCAGCAGCTTAGTGGGGACAGTTGGAAACACCATATATTTT. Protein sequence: CASSLVGTVGNTIYF.

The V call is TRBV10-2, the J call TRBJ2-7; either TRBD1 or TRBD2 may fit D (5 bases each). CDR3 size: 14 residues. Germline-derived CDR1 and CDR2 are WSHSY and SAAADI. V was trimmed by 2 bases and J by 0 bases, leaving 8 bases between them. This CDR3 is CASSEPGPSYEQYF. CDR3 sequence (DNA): TGCGCCAGCAGTGAGCCGGGGCCCTCCTACGAGCAGTACTTC.

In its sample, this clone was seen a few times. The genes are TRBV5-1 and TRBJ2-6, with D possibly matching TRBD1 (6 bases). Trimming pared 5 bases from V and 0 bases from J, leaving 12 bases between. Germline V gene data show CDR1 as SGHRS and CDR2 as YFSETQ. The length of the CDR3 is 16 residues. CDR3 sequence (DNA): TGCGCCAGCAGACGGGACATTGGCTCTGGGGCCAACGTCCTGACTTTC. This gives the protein CASRRDIGSGANVLTF.

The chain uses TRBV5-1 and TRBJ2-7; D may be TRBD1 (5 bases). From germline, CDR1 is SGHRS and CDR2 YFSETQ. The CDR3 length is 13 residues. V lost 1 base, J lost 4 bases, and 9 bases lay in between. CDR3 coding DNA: TGCGCCAGCAGCTTGAGGGGATCGTACGAGCAGTACTTC. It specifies CASSLRGSYEQYF.

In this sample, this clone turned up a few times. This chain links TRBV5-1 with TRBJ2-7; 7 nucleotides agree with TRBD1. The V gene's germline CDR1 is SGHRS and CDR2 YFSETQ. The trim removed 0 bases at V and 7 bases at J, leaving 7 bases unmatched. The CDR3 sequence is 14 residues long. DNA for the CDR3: TGCGCCAGCAGCTTGGAACAGGGGCTGGGGGAGCAGTACTTC. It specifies CASSLEQGLGEQYF.